This is a list of T cell receptor beta chains from one sample in a study of blood T cell repertoires in COVID-19. Clones were sequenced by immunoSEQ multiplex PCR, and TCRdb holds only the in-frame ones, with some missing. The sample yields 200,000 to 250,000 clones, around four fifths seen once. Sequencing used peripheral blood. The receptors stem from a woman older than 75 with active or convalescent COVID-19. CDR3s include the opening cysteine and the closing phenylalanine or tryptophan. A D gene is named only where the DNA matches it firmly. Not every row has a clone size; where given, it reads once, few, many or a size class.

clone size	V gene	D gene	J gene	CDR3 protein	CDR3 DNA
.	TRBV5-5	.	TRBJ1-2	CASSPPGGPNLYGYTF	TGTGCCAGCAGCCCTCCGGGGGGTCCGAACCTTTATGGCTACACCTTC
.	TRBV19	.	TRBJ1-2	CASSILSGGANYGYTF	TGTGCCAGTAGTATTTTGTCGGGGGGCGCCAACTATGGCTACACCTTC
.	TRBV5-4	.	TRBJ1-1	CASSLPENTEAFF	TGTGCCAGCAGCTTGCCAGAGAACACTGAAGCTTTCTTT
.	TRBV7-2	.	TRBJ2-1	CASSLRERDEQFF	TGTGCCAGCAGCTTGAGGGAGCGGGATGAGCAGTTCTTC
.	TRBV3-1/TRBV3-2	.	TRBJ2-7	CASSHLGQVTYEQYF	TGTGCCAGCAGCCATCTGGGACAAGTAACCTACGAGCAGTACTTC
.	TRBV6-7	TRBD1	TRBJ1-5	CASSEEPMGQGHNRGQPQHF	TGTGCCAGCAGTGAGGAACCCATGGGACAGGGGCATAATCGGGGTCAGCCCCAGCATTTT
.	TRBV2	.	TRBJ2-6	CASSPPGSGANVLTF	TGTGCCAGCAGCCCACCGGGCTCTGGGGCCAACGTCCTGACTTTC
.	TRBV5-1	TRBD1	TRBJ1-4	CASSLGQGPNEKLFF	TGCGCCAGCAGCCTGGGACAGGGGCCTAATGAAAAACTGTTTTTT
.	TRBV11-2	TRBD2	TRBJ2-3	CASSSQTSGGPPDTQYF	TGTGCCAGCAGCTCTCAGACTAGCGGGGGACCTCCGGATACGCAGTATTTT
.	TRBV5-4	.	TRBJ2-3	CASSPAEGRTSTDTQYF	TGTGCCAGCAGCCCGGCTGAGGGGAGGACGAGCACAGATACGCAGTATTTT
.	TRBV5-6	.	TRBJ1-6	CASSIRGLKSPLHF	TGTGCCAGCAGCATCAGGGGCTTGAAGTCACCCCTCCACTTT
.	TRBV6-2/TRBV6-3	.	TRBJ2-1	CASSSYPSVSSYNEQFF	TGTGCCAGCAGTAGTTACCCTAGTGTGAGCTCCTACAATGAGCAGTTCTTC
.	TRBV7-3	TRBD1	TRBJ2-2	CASSPTIAQGANTGELFF	TGTGCCAGCAGCCCGACAATCGCTCAGGGGGCTAACACCGGGGAGCTGTTTTTT
.	TRBV5-4	TRBD1	TRBJ1-2	CASSWGRLGQGERGYTF	TGTGCCAGCAGCTGGGGTCGTCTAGGACAGGGGGAACGGGGCTACACCTTC
.	TRBV10-3	TRBD1	TRBJ1-4	CAISDRAQDEKLFF	TGTGCCATCAGCGACAGGGCTCAGGATGAAAAACTGTTTTTT
once	TRBV5-1	.	TRBJ1-3	CASSSRGGNTIYF	TGCGCCAGCAGCTCGAGAGGGGGAAACACCATATATTTT
.	TRBV6-5	.	TRBJ1-5	CASTLEDFNQPQHF	TGTGCCAGCACCCTCGAGGATTTCAATCAGCCCCAGCATTTT
.	TRBV29-1	.	TRBJ2-1	CSVVRTLNEQFF	TGCAGCGTTGTTAGGACTCTTAATGAGCAGTTCTTC
.	TRBV11-2	.	TRBJ2-3	CASSLGQGSTDTQYF	TGTGCCAGCAGCTTAGGTCAGGGGAGCACAGATACGCAGTATTTT
.	TRBV29-1	TRBD2	TRBJ2-3	CSDSLAGGTDTQYF	TGCAGCGACTCGCTAGCGGGGGGCACAGATACGCAGTATTTT
.	TRBV2	TRBD1	TRBJ1-1	CASRIPRGTGRAFF	TGTGCCAGCAGGATACCGAGGGGGACAGGGCGAGCTTTCTTT
once	TRBV7-2	TRBD1	TRBJ2-7	CASSFRQGEYEQYF	TGTGCCAGCAGCTTCCGACAGGGCGAATACGAGCAGTACTTC
.	TRBV5-1	TRBD2	TRBJ2-1	CASSLQPGTMENEQFF	TGCGCCAGCAGCTTGCAACCCGGGACTATGGAAAATGAGCAGTTCTTC
.	TRBV7-9	TRBD1	TRBJ1-1	CASSPGQMNTEAFF	TGTGCCAGCAGCCCGGGACAGATGAACACTGAAGCTTTCTTT
.	TRBV3-1/TRBV3-2	TRBD2	TRBJ2-2	CASSLKFGLAVNTGELFF	TGTGCCAGCAGCCTGAAGTTTGGACTAGCGGTGAACACCGGGGAGCTGTTTTTT
.	TRBV7-2	TRBD2	TRBJ2-7	CASSLSGIRYEQYF	TGTGCCAGCAGCTTGAGCGGGATACGATACGAGCAGTACTTC
.	TRBV3-1/TRBV3-2	.	TRBJ2-4	CASSLRGGVAKNIQYF	TGTGCCAGCAGCCTCCGGGGCGGGGTAGCCAAAAACATTCAGTACTTC
.	TRBV5-1	TRBD1	TRBJ2-7	CASSLTGGIPSYEQYF	TGCGCCAGCAGCCTGACAGGGGGGATCCCTTCCTACGAGCAGTACTTC
.	TRBV28	TRBD2	TRBJ2-3	CASQGPGLRTDTQYF	TGTGCCAGCCAAGGACCGGGACTAAGAACAGATACGCAGTATTTT
.	TRBV5-1	TRBD1	TRBJ2-2	CASSTNRQGRSGELFF	TGCGCCAGCAGTACTAATCGACAGGGGCGGTCCGGGGAGCTGTTTTTT
.	TRBV5-1	TRBD2	TRBJ2-7	CASRETSGRAAGYEQYF	TGCGCCAGCAGGGAGACTAGCGGGAGGGCCGCTGGGTACGAGCAGTACTTC
.	TRBV29-1	.	TRBJ1-2	CSVDRWGDMGYTF	TGCAGCGTTGATCGGTGGGGGGATATGGGCTACACCTTC
once	TRBV30	TRBD1	TRBJ1-1	CAWRQGATEAFF	TGTGCCTGGCGACAGGGGGCCACTGAAGCTTTCTTT
few	TRBV5-4	TRBD1	TRBJ1-6	CASSGTGGDSPLHF	TGTGCCAGCAGCGGGACAGGGGGCGATTCACCCCTCCACTTT
.	TRBV27	.	TRBJ2-7	CASSLRGLGGDEQYF	TGTGCCAGCAGTTTAAGGGGGCTTGGAGGGGACGAGCAGTACTTC
.	TRBV7-9	TRBD1	TRBJ2-2	CASAKPGTGNTGELFF	TGTGCCAGCGCCAAACCAGGGACAGGGAACACCGGGGAGCTGTTTTTT
.	TRBV5-8	TRBD1	TRBJ1-2	CASSFRTGGLYGYTF	TGTGCCAGCAGCTTCCGGACAGGGGGCCTTTATGGCTACACCTTC
.	TRBV7-2	.	TRBJ1-2	CASSLGPSRPDGYTF	TGTGCCAGCAGCTTGGGCCCGAGCCGCCCCGATGGCTACACCTTC
.	TRBV19	TRBD1	TRBJ2-7	CASSRRGRTYEQYF	TGTGCCAGTAGTCGCAGGGGGCGGACCTACGAGCAGTACTTC
.	TRBV21-1	.	TRBJ2-3	CASSKEGAGTSGSTDTQYF	TGTGCCAGCAGCAAAGAGGGAGCCGGGACTAGCGGAAGCACAGATACGCAGTATTTT
.	TRBV5-1	.	TRBJ1-4	CASSREFNEKLFF	TGCGCCAGCAGTAGAGAGTTTAATGAAAAACTGTTTTTT
.	TRBV29-1	.	TRBJ1-2	CSVESRAGKDNGYTF	TGCAGCGTTGAAAGTCGGGCAGGGAAGGATAATGGCTACACCTTC
.	TRBV12-3/TRBV12-4	.	TRBJ1-1	CASSFWGGTEAFF	TGTGCCAGCAGTTTCTGGGGGGGCACTGAAGCTTTCTTT
.	TRBV6-5	TRBD1	TRBJ1-5	CASSLGQGNQPQHF	TGTGCCAGCAGTTTGGGACAGGGGAATCAGCCCCAGCATTTT
.	TRBV24-1	TRBD2	TRBJ2-7	CATSRGGAYEQYF	TGTGCCACCAGTCGCGGGGGGGCCTACGAGCAGTACTTC
.	TRBV7-7	.	TRBJ2-1	CASSKQVMGDNEQFF	TGTGCCAGCAGCAAACAGGTCATGGGTGACAATGAGCAGTTCTTC
.	TRBV7-2	.	TRBJ2-3	CASSSSYGGFGTDTQYF	TGTGCCAGCAGCTCCTCGTACGGGGGATTCGGCACAGATACGCAGTATTTT
.	TRBV11-2	TRBD1	TRBJ1-6	CASSPRGGVNSPLHF	TGTGCCAGCAGCCCAAGAGGGGGCGTGAATTCACCCCTCCACTTT